This T cell receptor (beta chain) stems from a study of blood T cell repertoires in COVID-19. Sequenced by immunoSEQ multiplex PCR; TCRdb stores in-frame clones only, minus some. The sample carries about 170,000 clones, around 80% recorded once. Germline assignment: CDR1 SGHAT and CDR2 FQNNGV. Trimming removed 2 bases from V and 5 bases from J; junction bases left unmatched: 7. The CDR3 consists of 15 residues. The clonotype originates from a man in his fifties or sixties who had recovered from COVID-19. The material sequenced was PBMCs or T cells enriched from blood (not recorded which). V gene TRBV11-2 combines with J gene TRBJ2-5, with 8 bases aligning to TRBD2. The CDR3 DNA follows: TGTGCCAGCAGCTTACGGGGGGGCCCCTTCGAGACCCAGTACTTC. Protein product: CASSLRGGPFETQYF.